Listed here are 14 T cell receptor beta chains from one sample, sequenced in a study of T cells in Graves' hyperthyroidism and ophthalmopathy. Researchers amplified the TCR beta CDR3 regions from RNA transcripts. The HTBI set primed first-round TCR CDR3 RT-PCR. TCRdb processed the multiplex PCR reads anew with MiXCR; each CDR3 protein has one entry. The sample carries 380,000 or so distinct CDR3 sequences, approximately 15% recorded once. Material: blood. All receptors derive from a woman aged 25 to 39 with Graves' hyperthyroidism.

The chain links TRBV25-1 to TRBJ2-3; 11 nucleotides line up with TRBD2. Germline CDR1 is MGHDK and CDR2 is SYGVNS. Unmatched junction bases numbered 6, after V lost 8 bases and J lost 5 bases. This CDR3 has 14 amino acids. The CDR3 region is CASRQTSGEDTQYF. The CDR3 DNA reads TGTGCCAGCCGACAGACTAGCGGGGAAGATACGCAGTATTTT. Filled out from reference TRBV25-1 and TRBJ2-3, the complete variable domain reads EADIYQTPRYLVIGTGKKITLECSQTMGHDKMYWYQQDPGMELHLIHYSYGVNSTEKGDLSSESTVSRIRTEHFPLTLESARPSHTSQYLCASRQTSGEDTQYFGPGTRLTVL.

Written as DNA, the CDR3 is TGTGCCAGCACCCCCGCCCGGTACAGGAAACCTTACAATGAGCAGTTCTTC. Amino acids: CASTPARYRKPYNEQFF. V and J are TRBV6-1 and TRBJ2-1, with D possibly matching TRBD1 (5 bases). Trimming removed 7 bases from V and 4 bases from J, with 23 bases in between. Germline lookup yields CDR1 MNHNS and CDR2 SASEGT. This CDR3 is built from 17 residues.

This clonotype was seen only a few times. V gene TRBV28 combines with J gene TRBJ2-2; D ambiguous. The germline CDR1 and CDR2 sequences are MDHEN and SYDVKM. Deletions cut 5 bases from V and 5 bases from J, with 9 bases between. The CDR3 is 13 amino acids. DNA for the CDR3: TGTGCCAGCAGTGTAGGCTGGACCGGGGAGCTGTTTTTT. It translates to CASSVGWTGELFF.

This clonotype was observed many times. The CDR3 reads CSARALTGSYEAFF. CDR3 nucleotide sequence: TGCAGTGCTAGAGCCCTGACAGGGAGCTATGAAGCTTTCTTT. The chain links TRBV20-1 to TRBJ1-1; TRBD1 aligns across 7 bases. The V segment lost 1 base and the J segment 7 bases; nucleotides outside the gene matches: 9. Germline CDR1 reads DFQATT; CDR2 reads SNEGSKA (reference sequence). The CDR3 has 14 residues.

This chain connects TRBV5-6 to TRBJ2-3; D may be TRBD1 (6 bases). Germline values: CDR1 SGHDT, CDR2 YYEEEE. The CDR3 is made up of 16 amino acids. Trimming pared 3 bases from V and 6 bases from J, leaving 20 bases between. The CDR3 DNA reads TGTGCCAGCAGCTCGGGCGAGTCAGGGGTCCTTGATACGCAGTATTTT. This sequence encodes CASSSGESGVLDTQYF. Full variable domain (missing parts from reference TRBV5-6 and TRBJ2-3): DAGVTQSPTHLIKTRGQQVTLRCSPKSGHDTVSWYQQALGQGPQFIFQYYEEEERQRGNFPDRFSGHQFPNYSSELNVNALLLGDSALYLCASSSGESGVLDTQYFGPGTRLTVL.

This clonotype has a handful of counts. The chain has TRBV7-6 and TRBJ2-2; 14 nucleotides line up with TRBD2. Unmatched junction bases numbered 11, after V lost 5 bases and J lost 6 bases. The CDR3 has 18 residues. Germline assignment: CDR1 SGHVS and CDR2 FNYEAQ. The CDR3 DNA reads TGTGCCAGCAGCGGGACTAGCGGGAGCGGTTTTTTTGCCGGGGAGCTGTTTTTT. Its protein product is CASSGTSGSGFFAGELFF.

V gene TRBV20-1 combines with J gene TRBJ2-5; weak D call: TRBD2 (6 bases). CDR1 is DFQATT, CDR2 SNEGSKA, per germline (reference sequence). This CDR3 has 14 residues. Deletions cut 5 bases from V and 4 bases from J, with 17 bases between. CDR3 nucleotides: TGCAGTGCTTTCTGGAAGGGAGGAGGAGAGACCCAGTACTTC. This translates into CSAFWKGGGETQYF.

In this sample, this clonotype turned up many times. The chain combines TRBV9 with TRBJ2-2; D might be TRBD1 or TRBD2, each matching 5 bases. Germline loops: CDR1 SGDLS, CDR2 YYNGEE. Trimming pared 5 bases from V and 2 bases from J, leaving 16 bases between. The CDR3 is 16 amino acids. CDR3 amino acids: CASSEGYGVNTGELFF. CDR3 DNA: TGTGCCAGCAGTGAGGGGTATGGGGTTAACACCGGGGAGCTGTTTTTT.

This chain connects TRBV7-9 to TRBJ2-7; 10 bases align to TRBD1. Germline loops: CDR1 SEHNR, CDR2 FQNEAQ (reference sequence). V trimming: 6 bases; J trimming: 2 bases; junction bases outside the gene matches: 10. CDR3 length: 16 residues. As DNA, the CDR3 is TGTGCCAGCAGTACCACGGGACAGGGGTTTACCTACGAGCAGTACTTC. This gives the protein CASSTTGQGFTYEQYF. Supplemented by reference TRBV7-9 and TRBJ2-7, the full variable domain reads DTGVSQNPRHKITKRGQNVTFRCDPISEHNRLYWYRQTLGQGPEFLTYFQNEAQLEKSRLLSDRFSAERPKGSFSTLEIQRTEQGDSAMYLCASSTTGQGFTYEQYFGPGTRLTVT.

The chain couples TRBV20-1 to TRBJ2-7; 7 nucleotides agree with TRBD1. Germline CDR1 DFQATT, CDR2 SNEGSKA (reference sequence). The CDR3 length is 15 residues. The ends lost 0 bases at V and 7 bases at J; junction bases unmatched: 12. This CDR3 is CSARDDGQDLYEQYF. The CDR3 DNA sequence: TGCAGTGCTAGAGATGACGGACAGGATCTCTATGAGCAGTACTTC.

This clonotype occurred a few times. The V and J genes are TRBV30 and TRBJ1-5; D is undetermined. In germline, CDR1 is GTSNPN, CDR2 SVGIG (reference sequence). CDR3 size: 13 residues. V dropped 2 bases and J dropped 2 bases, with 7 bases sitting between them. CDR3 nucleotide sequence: TGTGCCTGGAGTTCGGACGGCAATCAGCCCCAGCATTTT. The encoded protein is CAWSSDGNQPQHF.

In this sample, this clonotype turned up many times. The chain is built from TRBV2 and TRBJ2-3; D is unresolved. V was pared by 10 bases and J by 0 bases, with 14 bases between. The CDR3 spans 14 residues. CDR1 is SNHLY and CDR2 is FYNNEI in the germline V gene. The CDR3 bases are TGTGCCATCCCAGCAGGCTCTAGCACAGATACGCAGTATTTT. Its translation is CAIPAGSSTDTQYF. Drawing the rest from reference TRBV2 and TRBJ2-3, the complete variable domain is EPEVTQTPSHQVTQMGQEVILRCVPISNHLYFYWYRQILGQKVEFLVSFYNNEISEKSEIFDDQFSVERPDGSNFTLKIRSTKLEDSAMYFCAIPAGSSTDTQYFGPGTRLTVL.

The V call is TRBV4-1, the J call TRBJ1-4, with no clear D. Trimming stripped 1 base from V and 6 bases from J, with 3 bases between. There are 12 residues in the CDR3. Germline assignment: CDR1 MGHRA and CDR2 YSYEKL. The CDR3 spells CASSQAYEKLFF. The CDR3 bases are TGCGCCAGCAGCCAAGCTTATGAAAAACTGTTTTTT.

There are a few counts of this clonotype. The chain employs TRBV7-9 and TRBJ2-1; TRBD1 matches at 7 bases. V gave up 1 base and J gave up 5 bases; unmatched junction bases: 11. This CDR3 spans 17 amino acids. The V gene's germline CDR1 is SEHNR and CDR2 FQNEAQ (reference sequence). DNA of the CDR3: TGTGCCAGCAGCTTAGGGGGGACAGTAACTTTGAACAATGAGCAGTTCTTC. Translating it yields CASSLGGTVTLNNEQFF.